This T cell receptor beta chain appears in the sequencing data of a study of identical twins. This clonotype was counted between two and nine times. Its specificity is not known. General study points: Models underestimated how often monozygotic twins shared out-of-frame TCR alpha. It was cross-sectional statistical analysis, not following the same donors, that the conclusions relied on. Abundant cord blood beta clonotypes carried fewer insertions; memory repertoires showed none.

V gave up 5 bases and J gave up 4 bases; unmatched junction bases: 12. Germline CDR1 reads SNHLY; CDR2 reads FYNNEI. This CDR3 comprises 18 residues. With template switching, a universal primer site was added, and the cDNA carried unique molecular identifiers. MiXCR, run by TCRdb on the 5' RACE reads, gives a single entry per CDR3 protein. The sample lists more than 650,000 distinct CDR3 sequences, less than 7% occurring once. J is TRBJ2-5 and V is TRBV2, with 14 bases lining up with TRBD2. The TCR sequence derives from a man aged 18 to 29 in good health. Sequencing was carried out using naive T cells sorted from blood. CDR3 protein: CASSLLTGTSGRRETQYF. The CDR3 DNA is TGTGCCAGCAGTCTACTAACCGGGACTAGCGGGAGACGAGAGACCCAGTACTTC.